The 18 T cell receptor beta chains listed next were all sequenced from one sample in a study of blood T cell repertoires in COVID-19. Clones were read by immunoSEQ multiplex PCR, and TCRdb kept only the in-frame ones, dropping some. In the table there are 140,000 to 150,000 clones, more than 75% of which are singletons. The source material was peripheral blood. These TCRs come from a woman aged 45-65 years with active or convalescent COVID-19.

Concerning this clone itself: One junction end does not reproduce the germline sequence, and a read error may be involved. CDR3 region: CEIGGGQGAPYGYTF. As DNA, the CDR3 is TGCGAAATAGGAGGGGGACAGGGGGCCCCCTATGGCTACACCTTC. This chain connects TRBV12-5 to TRBJ1-2; 12 bases align to TRBD1. The CDR3 is 15 amino acids. Germline values: CDR1 LGHNT, CDR2 FRNRAP.

The CDR3 DNA sequence: TGTGCCATCAGTGAGTCGTCGGGAGGGCAGCCCCAGCATTTT. This encodes CAISESSGGQPQHF. The chain has TRBV10-3 and TRBJ1-5, with D hard to call. V lost 0 bases and J 7 bases, leaving 10 bases between the germline ends. The CDR3 is 14 residues long. Per the germline V gene, CDR1 is ENHRY and CDR2 is SYGVKD.

DNA of the CDR3: TGCGCCAGCAGCTGGGCCAAGAGCACAGATACGCAGTATTTT. It encodes CASSWAKSTDTQYF. The chain combines TRBV5-1 with TRBJ2-3; D is unresolved. The V gene lost 3 bases and the J gene lost 0 bases, with 8 bases spanning the gap. Looked up from germline, CDR1 is SGHRS and CDR2 is YFSETQ. The CDR3 has 14 amino acids.

This clone was recorded a few times. This CDR3 is also generated by other DNA sequences in the sample. V and J are TRBV11-3 and TRBJ1-3; D may be TRBD1 (6 bases). Germline V gene lookup returns CDR1 SGHNT and CDR2 YENEEA. The CDR3 is made up of 13 amino acids. Trimming left V 5 bases short and J 3 bases short, with 8 bases between. The CDR3 loop reads CASSPTGGNTIYF. CDR3 bases: TGTGCCAGCAGCCCGACAGGTGGAAACACCATATATTTT. Supplemented by reference TRBV11-3 and TRBJ1-3, the full variable domain reads EAGVVQSPRYKIIEKKQPVAFWCNPISGHNTLYWYLQNLGQGPELLIRYENEEAVDDSQLPKDRFSAERLKGVDSTLKIQPAELGDSAVYLCASSPTGGNTIYFGEGSWLTVV.

The J gene is TRBJ2-2, the V gene TRBV5-1, with 7 bases lining up with TRBD1. Germline loops: CDR1 SGHRS, CDR2 YFSETQ. The CDR3 is 18 residues long. Trimming took 4 bases from V and 5 from J; bases not matched to a gene: 17. The CDR3, as DNA: TGCGCCAGCAGCGCCTTGGGCCCCCGGACAGGCGGGACCGGGGAGCTGTTTTTT. Its protein product is CASSALGPRTGGTGELFF.

CDR3 region: CASSQRGVSNQPQHF. The CDR3 bases are TGCGCCAGCAGCCAAAGAGGAGTCAGCAATCAGCCCCAGCATTTT. This rearrangement joins TRBV4-1 to TRBJ1-5; D ambiguous. The V gene's germline CDR1 is MGHRA and CDR2 YSYEKL. V lost 2 bases, J lost 1 base, and 9 bases lay in between. This CDR3 comprises 15 residues.

This clone appeared a single time. V gene TRBV11-2 combines with J gene TRBJ2-2, with 7 nucleotides matching TRBD2. The length of the CDR3 is 16 residues. Germline assignment: CDR1 SGHAT and CDR2 FQNNGV. V gave up 5 bases and J gave up 6 bases; unmatched junction bases: 12. The CDR3 here is CASSPIGGRTAGELFF. CDR3 bases: TGTGCCAGCAGCCCGATCGGGGGGAGGACGGCCGGGGAGCTGTTTTTT.

V usage is TRBV18 and J usage is TRBJ1-5; TRBD1 matches at 9 bases. Germline V CDR1 and CDR2: KGHSH, LQKENI. The CDR3 covers 16 residues. Trimming removed 2 bases from V and 6 bases from J; junction bases left unmatched: 8. CDR3 in amino acids: CASSPWGQGKSQPQHF. CDR3 DNA: TGTGCCAGCTCACCATGGGGACAGGGAAAAAGTCAGCCCCAGCATTTT.

This chain connects TRBV7-2 to TRBJ2-1; 8 nucleotides align to TRBD2. The CDR3 is 16 amino acids. The V gene's germline CDR1 is SGHTA and CDR2 FQGNSA. Unmatched junction bases numbered 11, after V lost 2 bases and J lost 8 bases. In DNA, the CDR3 is TGTGCCAGCAGCTTAAGCGGGGGAGCTCTCAATTATGAGCAGTTCTTC. Translating gives CASSLSGGALNYEQFF. The entire variable domain, with the rest obtained from reference TRBV7-2 and TRBJ2-1, is as follows: GAGVSQSPSNKVTEKGKDVELRCDPISGHTALYWYRQSLGQGLEFLIYFQGNSAPDKSGLPSDRFSAERTGGSVSTLTIQRTQQEDSAVYLCASSLSGGALNYEQFFGPGTRLTVL.

The gene calls are TRBV6-5 and TRBJ2-7, with D tentatively TRBD1 (5 bases). V was trimmed by 5 bases and J by 0 bases, leaving 11 bases between them. The germline gives CDR1 MNHEY, CDR2 SVGAGI. The CDR3 has 14 residues. The CDR3 sequence is CASSPHRSSYEQYF. CDR3 nucleotide sequence: TGTGCCAGCAGTCCCCACAGGTCCTCCTACGAGCAGTACTTC.

The V gene is TRBV2, the J gene TRBJ2-5; TRBD2 aligns across 10 bases. This CDR3 has 15 amino acids. With V trimmed by 6 bases and J by 5 bases, 9 bases remained unmatched. Germline V gene lookup returns CDR1 SNHLY and CDR2 FYNNEI. DNA of the CDR3: TGTGCCAGCAGGGCCAGCGGGGGGGCGGGGGAGACCCAGTACTTC. Its protein is CASRASGGAGETQYF.

The V gene is TRBV5-5, the J gene TRBJ1-4; D perhaps matches TRBD1 (5 bases). The germline V and J ends were trimmed by 6 bases and 3 bases, with 15 bases remaining between them. The CDR3 contains 15 residues. Germline CDR1 reads SGHKS; CDR2 reads YYEKEE (reference sequence). CDR3 bases: TGTGCCAGCACAAATTCCAGGGAGGCTAATGAAAAACTGTTTTTT. Its translation: CASTNSREANEKLFF.

The CDR3 DNA sequence: TGTGCCAGTAGTTCAGGGTTGGGAAATCAGCCCCAGCATTTT. Translating gives CASSSGLGNQPQHF. The rearrangement links TRBV19 to TRBJ1-5; possibly TRBD1 for D (5 bases). Germline lookup yields CDR1 LNHDA and CDR2 SQIVND (reference sequence). V was trimmed by 5 bases and J by 4 bases, leaving 12 bases between them. The CDR3 consists of 14 residues. The complete variable domain, with remaining parts taken from reference TRBV19 and TRBJ1-5, reads DGGITQSPKYLFRKEGQNVTLSCEQNLNHDAMYWYRQDPGQGLRLIYYSQIVNDFQKGDIAEGYSVSREKKESFPLTVTSAQKNPTAFYLCASSSGLGNQPQHFGDGTRLSIL.

The chain carries TRBV3-1 (or the pseudogene TRBV3-2) and TRBJ2-7; 11 nucleotides align to TRBD2. The CDR3 has 15 residues. V was pared by 4 bases and J by 4 bases, with 6 bases of the junction left unmatched. Germline-derived CDR1 and CDR2 are LGHDT and YNNKEL (reference sequence). CDR3 in amino acids: CASSPLAGGWYEQYF. CDR3 DNA: TGTGCCAGCAGCCCCTTAGCGGGAGGGTGGTACGAGCAGTACTTC.

The chain has TRBV28 and TRBJ2-4; a weak D match, TRBD1 (6 bases). The germline V gene encodes CDR1 MDHEN and CDR2 SYDVKM. The germline V and J ends were trimmed by 5 bases and 7 bases, with 15 bases remaining between them. CDR3 length: 14 amino acids. In DNA, the CDR3 is TGTGCCAGCAGTCGCAGGGGTGGTGCGAACATTCAGTACTTC. Protein sequence: CASSRRGGANIQYF.

The J gene is TRBJ2-1, the V gene TRBV27; 8 bases are shared with TRBD2. J lost 5 bases, V lost 4 bases, and 10 bases had no gene match. The CDR3 sequence is 16 residues long. In germline, CDR1 is MNHEY, CDR2 SMNVEV (reference sequence). CDR3 coding DNA: TGTGCCAGCAGTTGGGCCCGGGAGGGGGGTCACAATGAGCAGTTCTTC. Translating it yields CASSWAREGGHNEQFF.

The CDR3 bases are TGCAGCGCGAAACACAACGAGCAGTACTTC. It codes for CSAKHNEQYF. This chain uses TRBV29-1 with TRBJ2-7; D ambiguous. V lost 7 bases to trimming and J lost 5 bases, with 9 bases between them. Germline CDR1 SQVTM, CDR2 ANQGSEA. There are 10 residues in the CDR3.

The rearrangement uses TRBV5-4 and TRBJ2-6; tentative D call: TRBD1 (5 bases). V was clipped by 7 bases and J by 0 bases, with 14 bases between them. There are 16 residues in the CDR3. Germline CDR1 reads SGHNT; CDR2 reads YYREEE (reference sequence). In nucleotides, the CDR3 is TGTGCCAGCGCGATGACCAGGGACTCTGGGGCCAACGTCCTGACTTTC. Translating it yields CASAMTRDSGANVLTF.